The clone carrying this T cell receptor beta chain was counted only a few times. This entry belongs to a study of blood T cell repertoires in COVID-19. Study-level background: Acute and convalescent COVID-19 specimens originated in the United States, Italy and Spain.

Data came from immunoSEQ multiplex PCR; TCRdb stores just in-frame clones and leaves some out. This table holds roughly 240,000 clones, approximately 87% found once. The length of the CDR3 is 15 residues. The V end was cut by 0 bases, the J end by 2 bases, with 9 bases between. In germline, CDR1 is SGDLS, CDR2 YYNGEE. The chain links TRBV9 to TRBJ1-5, with D perhaps matching TRBD1 (5 bases). Source material: peripheral blood. The source is a man between 60 and 75 years old who had recovered from COVID-19. The CDR3 is CASSVGGGGNQPQHF. The DNA for the CDR3 is TGTGCCAGCAGCGTAGGTGGGGGGGGCAATCAGCCCCAGCATTTT.